This T cell receptor (beta chain) emerged from a study of blood T cell repertoires in COVID-19. Study details: PBMCs, B-cell-depleted T cells, or T cells were the source of the cDNA or gDNA that made up the material.

The CDR3 covers 17 residues. V dropped 6 bases and J dropped 8 bases, with 26 bases sitting between them. The V gene's germline CDR1 is LGHDT and CDR2 YNNKEL (reference sequence). As handled by the study authors: The assay estimated nucleated cells by amplifying reference gene primers. TCRdb's copy holds only in-frame clones and misses some; the assay was immunoSEQ multiplex PCR. V and J calls and clone size are as listed in that table; D and trimming were resolved from the DNA. This sample has under 150,000 clones, with over 75% found just once. Material for sequencing was peripheral blood. The chain combines TRBV3-1 (or the pseudogene TRBV3-2) with TRBJ1-5; D possibly corresponds to TRBD1 (5 bases). The receptor was isolated from a man aged 50-59 years with acute or convalescent COVID-19. The CDR3 DNA is TGTGCCAGCAGTTGGGGGAGTGTGGGACCGGGAGGTGAGCCCCAGCATTTT. It translates to CASSWGSVGPGGEPQHF.